This T cell receptor (beta chain) was retrieved from a study of CD8 T cells in ankylosing spondylitis. Per the germline V gene, CDR1 is SQVTM and CDR2 is ANQGSEA. This CDR3 region has 13 residues. Trimming removed 4 bases at V and 0 bases at J, with 9 bases between. Broader study findings: The authors found the disease-linked clones to be CD8+ and relatively rare in peripheral blood. Eight highly homologous variants formed a TCR beta motif that appeared characteristic of ankylosing spondylitis blood. Enrichment of disease-linked clones was reportedly significant in matched ankylosing spondylitis synovial fluid. Before this, some motif variants had been reported in reactive arthritis synovial fluid and blood.

TCRdb re-derived calls from the 5' RACE reads in MiXCR, one entry per CDR3 protein. The table lists 250,000 or so distinct CDR3 sequences, about a sixth of them singletons, with around 30% in the top ten. On this clonotype: The antigen is undetermined.

Specimen: blood, either unsorted or a sorted T cell fraction (not recorded which). V usage is TRBV29-1 and J usage is TRBJ1-1; D gene ambiguous. This receptor was identified in a male donor with ankylosing spondylitis or in good health (not recorded which). DNA for the CDR3: TGCAGCGTTGGTCGACTCTTGAACACTGAAGCTTTCTTT. Amino acid sequence: CSVGRLLNTEAFF.